These 14 T cell receptor beta chains share one sample of origin, sequenced in a study of blood T cells in healthy people across ages. It was with a sample-barcoded 5' primer and a J-beta primer mix that a second PCR of roughly 7 to 12 cycles was run. MiXCR, applied by TCRdb to the 5' RACE reads, yields one record per CDR3 protein. This table holds 1.8 million or so distinct CDR3 sequences, about two fifths found once. The sequenced sample consisted of blood. The receptor set was obtained from a human donor in good health.

The chain is built from TRBV20-1 and TRBJ2-4; D remains unclear. This CDR3 spans 14 amino acids. V lost 3 bases to trimming and J lost 13 bases, with 22 bases between them. Germline V gene sequence: CDR1 DFQATT, CDR2 SNEGSKA (reference sequence). The CDR3 region has the DNA TGCAGTGCTAGTTGGTATCCGTTTAAAGATGAGCAGTACTTC. This encodes CSASWYPFKDEQYF.

On this clonotype: A junction boundary mismatches the germline segment, possibly from a read error. V is TRBV6-5 and J is TRBJ1-4; D remains ambiguous. Germline loops: CDR1 MNHEY, CDR2 SVGAGI. This CDR3 has 13 residues. The CDR3 DNA reads TGTGCCGGCTACGGACCAACTAATGAAAGACTGTTTTTT. It encodes CAGYGPTNERLFF.

The rearrangement joins TRBV11-1 to TRBJ1-5; 7 nucleotides agree with TRBD1. Germline CDR1 SGHAT, CDR2 FQDESV (reference sequence). CDR3 length: 17 amino acids. The V and J ends lost 4 bases and 0 bases, in that order; junction bases with no gene match: 9. The CDR3 sequence is CASSSTQGIYSNQPQHF. CDR3 coding DNA: TGTGCCAGCAGCTCGACACAGGGGATCTATAGCAATCAGCCCCAGCATTTT.

In its sample, this clonotype was seen a few times. This chain links TRBV20-1 with TRBJ2-5; a weak D match, TRBD2 (5 bases). Looked up from germline, CDR1 is DFQATT and CDR2 is SNEGSKA (reference sequence). Trimming stripped 6 bases from V and 11 bases from J, with 22 bases between. This CDR3 has 13 residues. The CDR3, as DNA: TGCAGTGCCGGACTTTTAAGACTTGGTGAGCAGTACTTC. Its protein product is CSAGLLRLGEQYF.

In its sample, this clonotype was seen a few times. This sequence joins TRBV5-6 and TRBJ2-1; D is ambiguous. This CDR3 is 11 amino acids long. Germline loops: CDR1 SGHDT, CDR2 YYEEEE. V was clipped by 9 bases and J by 5 bases, with 9 bases between them. The CDR3 loop is CATPWDNEQFF. In nucleotides, the CDR3 is TGTGCCACCCCTTGGGACAATGAGCAGTTCTTC.

V and J are TRBV6-5 and TRBJ2-5; 11 nucleotides match TRBD2. Per germline, CDR1 MNHEY and CDR2 SVGAGI. CDR3 length equals 12 residues. This chain's CDR3 is CSSGTSGETQYF. CDR3 nucleotides: TGTTCGAGCGGGACTAGCGGAGAGACCCAGTACTTC.

The V gene is TRBV9, the J gene TRBJ2-5; D ambiguous. CDR1 and CDR2 from the germline V gene are SGDLS and YYNGEE. This CDR3 is 16 amino acids long. Trimming removed 4 bases from V and 4 bases from J, with 20 bases in between. The CDR3 region is CASSPRRQPERETQYF. In DNA form, the CDR3 reads TGTGCCAGCAGCCCGAGGAGACAACCCGAACGAGAGACCCAGTACTTC.

The V call is TRBV7-8, the J call TRBJ2-2; TRBD1 is a possible D gene (6 bases). V lost 10 bases, J lost 7 bases, and 25 bases lay in between. The germline V gene encodes CDR1 SGHVS and CDR2 FQNEAQ. The CDR3 is 16 amino acids. The CDR3 region is CATLGGLIGAVGELFF. The CDR3 DNA is TGTGCCACCCTAGGGGGATTAATCGGAGCAGTCGGGGAGCTGTTTTTT.

This clonotype was detected only a few times. The V gene is TRBV5-1, the J gene TRBJ1-2; 9 nucleotides agree with TRBD1. The CDR3 is 17 residues long. Trimming took 3 bases from V and 4 from J; bases not matched to a gene: 13. Germline lookup yields CDR1 SGHRS and CDR2 YFSETQ. Here the CDR3 DNA reads TGCGCCAGCAGCTCAATCCCGGGACAGGGCTTGGGCTATGGCTACACCTTC. This gives the protein CASSSIPGQGLGYGYTF.

This clonotype was detected a few times. V usage is TRBV7-2 and J usage is TRBJ2-4; TRBD2 might be the D (7 bases). Gene TRBJ2-7 matches the end of the DNA better, so the J call may be wrong. The germline gives CDR1 SGHTA, CDR2 FQGNSA. The CDR3 runs to 14 residues. The CDR3: CASRGEGGGYEQYF. The CDR3 DNA is TGTGCCAGCAGAGGAGAAGGGGGGGGCTACGAGCAGTACTTC.

This clonotype was detected only a few times. The chain employs TRBV4-3 and TRBJ1-2; no firm D call. Germline V lookup: CDR1 LGHNA, CDR2 YSLEER. The V end lost 0 bases, the J end lost 2 bases, and 13 bases lay between the germline ends. The CDR3 extends over 16 amino acids. CDR3 residues: CASSQDSVGQNYGYTF. CDR3 bases: TGCGCCAGCAGCCAAGATTCAGTGGGCCAAAACTATGGCTACACCTTC.

The rearrangement joins TRBV20-1 to TRBJ2-1; D is perhaps TRBD1 or TRBD2 (5 bases each). This CDR3 is built from 15 residues. V dropped 6 bases and J dropped 0 bases, with 15 bases sitting between them. From germline, CDR1 is DFQATT and CDR2 SNEGSKA (reference sequence). This CDR3 is CSALIRGASYNEQFF. The CDR3 coding sequence is TGCAGTGCACTCATACGGGGCGCCTCCTACAATGAGCAGTTCTTC.

This clonotype was seen a few times. The V call is TRBV28, the J call TRBJ1-5; 7 bases match TRBD1. Germline CDR1 and CDR2: MDHEN and SYDVKM. This CDR3 spans 15 amino acids. Losses at the gene ends were 5 bases for V and 3 bases for J; bases not matched to a gene: 7. The CDR3 bases are TGTGCCAGCAGTCTCCGGGACAGTCCCAATCAGCCCCAGCATTTT. It yields the protein CASSLRDSPNQPQHF.

This chain connects TRBV11-1 to TRBJ1-4; no definite D call. Trimming removed 5 bases at V and 0 bases at J, with 13 bases between. This CDR3 contains 16 residues. Germline V gene lookup returns CDR1 SGHAT and CDR2 FQDESV (reference sequence). Here the CDR3 reads CASSLVPGSTNEKLFF. DNA of the CDR3: TGTGCCAGCAGCCTAGTTCCGGGATCAACTAATGAAAAACTGTTTTTT.